One sample yielded the 19 T cell receptor beta chains listed below, sequenced in a study of blood T cell repertoires in COVID-19. Here immunoSEQ multiplex PCR was the method, and the copy in TCRdb shows in-frame clones only, minus some. The sample comprises about 55,000 clones, about 85% of which are singletons, and roughly 15% rests with the top ten. Material: peripheral blood. The receptors come from a human donor in a cohort sampled during active COVID-19.

The J gene is TRBJ2-5, the V gene TRBV7-6, with a weak D call TRBD2 (6 bases). There are 16 residues in the CDR3. V lost 1 base to trimming and J lost 3 bases, with 15 bases between them. Germline CDR1 reads SGHVS; CDR2 reads FNYEAQ. The CDR3 reads CASSLVGGNIKETQYF. The CDR3 DNA is TGTGCCAGCAGCTTAGTAGGCGGGAACATCAAAGAGACCCAGTACTTC.

The CDR3 sequence is CAISSPGQTNGQYF. CDR3 DNA: TGTGCCATCAGTTCGCCGGGACAGACGAACGGGCAGTACTTC. The chain employs TRBV10-3 and TRBJ2-7, with TRBD1 identical over 7 bases. The CDR3 covers 14 residues. CDR1 and CDR2 from the germline V gene are ENHRY and SYGVKD. The trim removed 5 bases at V and 9 bases at J, leaving 13 bases unmatched.

The V gene is TRBV11-2, the J gene TRBJ2-1, with 8 nucleotides matching TRBD2. CDR1 is SGHAT, CDR2 FQNNGV, per germline. Losses at the gene ends were 5 bases for V and 9 bases for J; bases not matched to a gene: 9. The CDR3 has 14 amino acids. The CDR3 reads CASSQIPAGGEQFF. CDR3 in DNA: TGTGCCAGCAGCCAGATCCCGGCGGGGGGTGAGCAGTTCTTC. The full variable domain, with the rest looked up from reference TRBV11-2 and TRBJ2-1, is EAGVAQSPRYKIIEKRQSVAFWCNPISGHATLYWYQQILGQGPKLLIQFQNNGVVDDSQLPKDRFSAERLKGVDSTLKIQPAKLEDSAVYLCASSQIPAGGEQFFGPGTRLTVL.

This rearrangement joins TRBV6-5 to TRBJ2-7; 10 bases agree with TRBD1. J lost 5 bases, V lost 1 base, and 5 bases had no gene match. CDR3 length: 15 residues. Germline V lookup: CDR1 MNHEY, CDR2 SVGAGI. The CDR3 DNA is TGTGCCAGCAGTTACTTCCGGGACAGGGGCCACGAGCAGTACTTC. Protein sequence: CASSYFRDRGHEQYF.

The gene calls are TRBV11-3 and TRBJ2-4; tentatively, D is TRBD1 (11 bases). Looked up from germline, CDR1 is SGHNT and CDR2 is YENEEA. The V and J ends lost 5 bases and 6 bases respectively, with 17 bases between them. The CDR3 consists of 15 residues. CDR3 bases: TGTGCCAGCAGCACTAGCGGGACAGGGGGAAACATTCAGTACTTC. It encodes CASSTSGTGGNIQYF. Drawing the rest from reference TRBV11-3 and TRBJ2-4, the complete variable domain is EAGVVQSPRYKIIEKKQPVAFWCNPISGHNTLYWYLQNLGQGPELLIRYENEEAVDDSQLPKDRFSAERLKGVDSTLKIQPAELGDSAVYLCASSTSGTGGNIQYFGAGTRLSVL.

The chain has TRBV6-6 and TRBJ1-1; D remains ambiguous. The CDR3 sequence is 15 residues long. The V gene's germline CDR1 is MNHNY and CDR2 SVGAGI (reference sequence). V lost 1 base and J lost 5, with 14 bases in between. The CDR3 sequence is CASSYFWVRGTEAFF. The CDR3 nucleotides are TGTGCCAGCAGTTACTTCTGGGTCCGCGGTACTGAAGCTTTCTTT.

J is TRBJ2-1 and V is TRBV19; weak D call: TRBD2 (6 bases). This CDR3 is built from 16 residues. V was cut by 4 bases and J by 0 bases, with 13 bases left in between. Germline CDR1 and CDR2: LNHDA and SQIVND (reference sequence). The CDR3 nucleotides are TGTGCCAGTAGTAAATACGGGGGTACCTCCTACAATGAGCAGTTCTTC. Its translation is CASSKYGGTSYNEQFF. Full variable domain (missing parts from reference TRBV19 and TRBJ2-1): DGGITQSPKYLFRKEGQNVTLSCEQNLNHDAMYWYRQDPGQGLRLIYYSQIVNDFQKGDIAEGYSVSREKKESFPLTVTSAQKNPTAFYLCASSKYGGTSYNEQFFGPGTRLTVL.

This clone came up a few times. The J gene is TRBJ1-2, the V gene TRBV5-4; TRBD1 aligns across 8 bases. Germline loops: CDR1 SGHNT, CDR2 YYREEE (reference sequence). The CDR3 has 18 amino acids. Losses at the gene ends were 1 base for V and 4 bases for J; bases not matched to a gene: 15. In DNA form, the CDR3 reads TGTGCCAGCAGCTTGTACGAGGCAGGGGGCCGTTCGCTCTATGGCTACACCTTC. Its protein product is CASSLYEAGGRSLYGYTF. The whole variable domain, filled in from reference TRBV5-4 and TRBJ1-2, reads ETGVTQSPTHLIKTRGQQVTLRCSSQSGHNTVSWYQQALGQGPQFIFQYYREEENGRGNFPPRFSGLQFPNYSSELNVNALELDDSALYLCASSLYEAGGRSLYGYTFGSGTRLTVV.

The chain is built from TRBV5-8 and TRBJ2-1; D uncertain. The germline V gene encodes CDR1 SGHTS and CDR2 YDEGEE. Deletions cut 0 bases from V and 9 bases from J, with 4 bases between. The CDR3 has 11 residues. CDR3 residues: CASSLVSEQFF. CDR3 bases: TGTGCCAGCAGCTTGGTATCTGAGCAGTTCTTC.

The chain is built from TRBV6-1 and TRBJ2-4; D uncertain. Germline CDR1 MNHNS, CDR2 SASEGT. V gave up 2 bases and J gave up 6 bases, with 11 bases separating them. This CDR3 contains 14 residues. The CDR3 here is CASSESGAGNIQYF. DNA of the CDR3: TGTGCCAGCAGTGAATCGGGTGCTGGAAACATTCAGTACTTC.

This chain links TRBV27 with TRBJ2-3; the match to TRBD2 covers 14 bases. J lost 3 bases, V lost 2 bases, and 13 bases had no gene match. CDR1 and CDR2 from the germline V gene are MNHEY and SMNVEV (reference sequence). The CDR3 has 20 residues. Written as DNA, the CDR3 is TGTGCCAGCAGTTTACTCGGACTAGCGGGAGGCCAGGGGGGGACAGATACGCAGTATTTT. Amino acids: CASSLLGLAGGQGGTDTQYF.

This chain connects TRBV7-8 to TRBJ1-3; D not certain. The germline V gene has CDR1 SGHVS and CDR2 FQNEAQ. This CDR3 spans 16 amino acids. Between the trimmed V and J ends, which lost 4 bases and 2 bases, there was a span of 15 bases. CDR3 nucleotides: TGTGCCAGCAGCTCCCGAGAGGGAGGAACTGGAAACACCATATATTTT. Translation gives CASSSREGGTGNTIYF. The entire variable domain, with the rest obtained from reference TRBV7-8 and TRBJ1-3, is as follows: GAGVSQSPRYKVAKRGQDVALRCDPISGHVSLFWYQQALGQGPEFLTYFQNEAQLDKSGLPSDRFFAERPEGSVSTLKIQRTQQEDSAVYLCASSSREGGTGNTIYFGEGSWLTVV.

V and J are TRBV29-1 and TRBJ2-3; 12 bases map to TRBD2. Germline assignment: CDR1 SQVTM and CDR2 ANQGSEA. There are 17 residues in the CDR3. V was clipped by 4 bases and J by 3 bases; unmatched bases: 11. The CDR3 reads CSVGGVRLAGVTDTQYF. The CDR3 DNA reads as TGCAGCGTTGGCGGGGTTCGACTAGCGGGAGTTACAGATACGCAGTATTTT.

V gene TRBV7-3 combines with J gene TRBJ1-2; 7 bases line up with TRBD1. The CDR3 totals 15 residues. After removal of 5 bases from V and 0 bases from J, the junction contained 6 bases not matched to a gene. CDR1 and CDR2 from the germline V gene are SGHTA and FQGTGA. CDR3 DNA sequence: TGTGCCAGCAGCCAGGGACAGCTAACTAACTATGGCTACACCTTC. This encodes CASSQGQLTNYGYTF.

The chain recombines TRBV28 with TRBJ1-1; 8 bases align to TRBD1. This CDR3 has 15 amino acids. J was trimmed by 5 bases and V by 4 bases; bases with no gene match: 9. CDR1 and CDR2 from the germline V gene are MDHEN and SYDVKM. The CDR3 sequence is CASSSPGGARTEAFF. CDR3 nucleotides: TGTGCCAGCAGTTCCCCAGGGGGCGCGAGGACTGAAGCTTTCTTT.

The chain has TRBV5-1 and TRBJ2-7; 10 bases align to TRBD1. V gave up 4 bases and J gave up 4 bases; unmatched junction bases: 17. The CDR3 is 18 amino acids. From germline, CDR1 is SGHRS and CDR2 YFSETQ. Here the CDR3 reads CASSRDRGAGGSQYEQYF. The CDR3 DNA sequence: TGCGCCAGCAGCAGGGACAGGGGCGCGGGCGGGAGCCAATACGAGCAGTACTTC.

CDR3: CASSFRGFGPNEKLFF. The CDR3 DNA reads as TGTGCCAGCAGTTTTAGGGGATTCGGACCTAATGAAAAACTGTTTTTT. The rearrangement joins TRBV28 to TRBJ1-4, with D perhaps matching TRBD1 (5 bases). This CDR3 region has 16 residues. Deletions cut 3 bases from V and 3 bases from J, with 14 bases between. Germline V CDR1 and CDR2: MDHEN, SYDVKM.

This chain joins TRBV6-5 and TRBJ2-1; 10 bases agree with TRBD2. Losses at the gene ends were 6 bases for V and 7 bases for J; bases not matched to a gene: 9. This CDR3 has 15 residues. The germline CDR1 and CDR2 sequences are MNHEY and SVGAGI. In nucleotides, the CDR3 is TGTGCCAGCAGATCTCTAAGCGGGAGGGTTAATGAGCAGTTCTTC. Protein: CASRSLSGRVNEQFF.

The genes are TRBV4-1 and TRBJ2-5; D is unclear. Germline lookup yields CDR1 MGHRA and CDR2 YSYEKL. CDR3 length: 15 amino acids. With 1 base removed from V and 5 bases from J, the gap between germline ends came to 14 bases. CDR3 nucleotide sequence: TGCGCCAGCAGCCAAGGGCCGGCGGTCCGGGAGACCCAGTACTTC. Its protein is CASSQGPAVRETQYF.